These T cell receptor beta chains were read from a single sample in a study of blood T cell repertoires in COVID-19. This table comes from immunoSEQ multiplex PCR, and its TCRdb copy is limited to in-frame clones, with some not included. The sample contains about 440,000 clones, approximately 88% of which appear only once. Sequencing used peripheral blood. The receptors come from a woman aged 45 to 65 with COVID-19, enrolled during active disease. Both conserved end residues are part of each CDR3. Fields, in order: D gene, V gene, J gene, clone size, CDR3 DNA, CDR3 protein. The D gene is left open where the match is weak. Only part of the rows carry a size: once, few, many, or a class if the clone is expanded.

.	TRBV7-3	TRBJ2-7	.	TGTGCCAGCCCCTGGGGGGACGAAGACTTCTACGAGCAGTACTTC	CASPWGDEDFYEQYF
.	TRBV24-1	TRBJ2-2	.	TGTGCCACCGCGGGTGCGGGGTACACCGGGGAGCTGTTTTTT	CATAGAGYTGELFF
.	TRBV3-1/TRBV3-2	TRBJ1-3	.	TGTGCCAGCAGCCAAGTGGGGGGGGCCGGCGGAAACACCATATATTTT	CASSQVGGAGGNTIYF
.	TRBV30	TRBJ2-7	.	TGTGCCTGGAGTGTACAGGCTCTCCTCCTCGGCCAGTACTTC	CAWSVQALLLGQYF
.	TRBV6-2/TRBV6-3	TRBJ1-3	.	TGTGCCAGCAGTCGACCCAACTATAGCTCTGGAAACACCATATATTTT	CASSRPNYSSGNTIYF
.	TRBV19	TRBJ2-3	once	TGTGCCGCTGCCCGCGGCTGGGGGCTAGGACGAGATACGCAGTATTTT	CAAARGWGLGRDTQYF
.	TRBV6-1	TRBJ2-1	.	TGTGCCAGCAGTGTCCTAGATGGGTCCTACAATGAGCAGTTCTTC	CASSVLDGSYNEQFF
.	TRBV27	TRBJ2-2	.	TGTGCCAGCAGCTGGAGGAGGGGCCCTACAACCGGGGAGCTGTTTTTT	CASSWRRGPTTGELFF
TRBD2	TRBV19	TRBJ2-1	.	TGTGCCAGTAGTATCGCGTCGACTAGCGGTTTCAATGAGCAGTTCTTC	CASSIASTSGFNEQFF
.	TRBV12-3/TRBV12-4	TRBJ2-3	.	TGTGCCAGCAGTTTCGTCCCAGATACGCAGTATTTT	CASSFVPDTQYF
.	TRBV2	TRBJ2-4	.	TGTGCCAGCAGTGACGGACAGCCGCCTAGTGTTCTGCAGTACTTC	CASSDGQPPSVLQYF
.	TRBV2	TRBJ2-3	.	TGTGCCAGCGGGCTGCAGGCTAGCACAGATACGCAGTATTTT	CASGLQASTDTQYF
TRBD1	TRBV7-9	TRBJ2-7	.	TGTGCCAGCAGCGAGGACAGGGGGAGGCCCTACGAGCAGTACTTC	CASSEDRGRPYEQYF
.	TRBV6-6	TRBJ2-7	.	TGTGCCAGCAGTTACGACGAGACAGGGAGGAACTTC	CASSYDETGRNF
TRBD1	TRBV4-2	TRBJ1-2	.	TGTGCCAGCAGCCCGTGGACAGGGGACGACTATGGCTACACCTTC	CASSPWTGDDYGYTF
.	TRBV30	TRBJ2-5	.	TGTGCCTGGACAGGGCGGACGAACCAAGAGACCCAGTACTTC	CAWTGRTNQETQYF
TRBD2	TRBV7-2	TRBJ2-4	.	TGTGCCAGCAGTTCCCCGGGACTAGCCTCTCGGATTCAGTACTTC	CASSSPGLASRIQYF
.	TRBV6-5	TRBJ2-7	.	TGTGCCAGCTCCGTAGGAAGCCAGGTAATATACGAGCAGTACTTC	CASSVGSQVIYEQYF
.	TRBV4-1	TRBJ2-2	.	TGCGCCAGCAGTTCTTGGAGGGGGCTAAGCACCGGGGAGCTGTTTTTT	CASSSWRGLSTGELFF
TRBD1	TRBV2	TRBJ1-6	.	TGTGCCAGCAGTCCGAACAGGGGGCTCGGACCCCTCCACTTT	CASSPNRGLGPLHF
.	TRBV13	TRBJ2-7	.	TGTGCCAGCAGCTCCCGACACCAGGGGTTATACGAGCAGTACTTC	CASSSRHQGLYEQYF
TRBD1	TRBV11-3	TRBJ2-7	.	TGTGCCAGCAGCTCGGGACAGTCACCTTACGAGCAGTACTTC	CASSSGQSPYEQYF
.	TRBV6-6	TRBJ1-4	.	TGTGCCAGCAGTTACATACAGGCATCAACTAATGAAAAACTGTTTTTT	CASSYIQASTNEKLFF
TRBD1	TRBV19	TRBJ1-1	.	TGTGCCAGTAGTCAACAGGGGGACACTGAAGCTTTCTTT	CASSQQGDTEAFF